This TCR beta chain was obtained from a study of blood T cell repertoires in COVID-19. The CDR3 is made up of 16 amino acids. The germline gives CDR1 SGHAT, CDR2 FQNNGV. With V trimmed by 1 base and J by 2 bases, 5 bases remained unmatched. TCRdb's table, derived via immunoSEQ multiplex PCR, lists solely in-frame clones and lacks some. The top ten clones hold around 14% of a sample with about 160,000 clones, about four fifths of them seen once. The table lists this clone with a few counts. The origin of this receptor is a man younger than 35 with active or convalescent COVID-19. The V call is TRBV11-2, the J call TRBJ2-1, with 7 bases that match TRBD2. The sequenced sample was peripheral blood. The CDR3 loop reads CASSLGWREPYNEQFF. The DNA for the CDR3 is TGTGCCAGCAGCTTAGGATGGCGGGAGCCCTACAATGAGCAGTTCTTC.